Listed here is a single TCR beta chain. This entry is derived from a study of identical twins. With template switching, a universal primer site was added, and the cDNA carried unique molecular identifiers. MiXCR was run by TCRdb on the 5' RACE reads, yielding one entry per CDR3 protein. The table records 1,800,000 or so distinct CDR3 sequences, under 35% of them present only once. CDR1 and CDR2 (germline): DFQATT, SNEGSKA (reference sequence). The CDR3 is 12 amino acids. The sequence was collected from a newborn girl in good health. The chain carries TRBV20-1 and TRBJ2-1; D ambiguous. With the DNA end fitting TRBJ2-7 better, the J assignment may be wrong. Material for sequencing was cord blood. The CDR3 spells CSASLSYNEQYF. DNA for the CDR3: TGCAGTGCTAGCCTCTCCTACAATGAGCAGTACTTC.